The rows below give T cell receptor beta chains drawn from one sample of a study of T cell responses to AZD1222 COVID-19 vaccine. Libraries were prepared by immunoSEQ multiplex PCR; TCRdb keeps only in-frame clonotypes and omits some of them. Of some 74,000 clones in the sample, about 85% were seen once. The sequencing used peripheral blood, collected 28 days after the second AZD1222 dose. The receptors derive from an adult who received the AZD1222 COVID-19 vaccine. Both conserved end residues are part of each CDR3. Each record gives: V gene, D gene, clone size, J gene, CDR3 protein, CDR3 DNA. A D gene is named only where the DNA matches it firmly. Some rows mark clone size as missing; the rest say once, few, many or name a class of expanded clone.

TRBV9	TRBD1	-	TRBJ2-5	CASSVLGQAQETQYF	TGTGCCAGCAGCGTACTGGGACAGGCCCAAGAGACCCAGTACTTC
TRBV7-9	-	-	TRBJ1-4	CASSSSEEKLFF	TGTGCCAGCAGCTCCTCGGAGGAGAAACTGTTTTTT
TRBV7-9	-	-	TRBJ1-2	CASRSEEKGYTF	TGTGCCAGCAGATCCGAGGAGAAGGGCTACACCTTC
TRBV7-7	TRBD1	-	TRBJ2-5	CASSLGQGRQETQYF	TGTGCTAGCAGCTTAGGACAGGGGCGCCAAGAGACCCAGTACTTC
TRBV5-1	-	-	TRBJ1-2	CASSLEGDSYGYTF	TGCGCCAGCAGCTTGGAAGGAGACAGCTATGGCTACACCTTC
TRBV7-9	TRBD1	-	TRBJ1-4	CASSPGQDFEKLFF	TGTGCCAGCAGCCCTGGACAGGACTTTGAAAAACTGTTTTTT
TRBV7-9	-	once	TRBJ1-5	CASSSWDRDSNQPQHF	TGTGCCAGCAGCTCTTGGGACCGCGATAGCAATCAGCCCCAGCATTTT
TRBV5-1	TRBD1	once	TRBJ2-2	CASSLGDREDTGELFF	TGCGCCAGCAGCTTGGGGGACAGGGAAGACACCGGGGAGCTGTTTTTT
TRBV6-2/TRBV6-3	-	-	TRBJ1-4	CASSYSNSEPFNEKLFF	TGTGCCAGCAGTTACTCGAATTCCGAACCATTTAATGAAAAACTGTTTTTT
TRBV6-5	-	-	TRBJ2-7	CASSYGRRGGEQYF	TGTGCCAGCAGTTATGGGCGAAGGGGGGGTGAGCAGTACTTC
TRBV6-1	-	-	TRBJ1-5	CASSDPSYSNQPQHF	TGTGCCAGCAGTGACCCTTCTTATAGCAATCAGCCCCAGCATTTT
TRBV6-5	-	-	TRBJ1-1	CATTRGTEAFF	TGTGCCACCACAAGGGGGACTGAAGCTTTCTTT
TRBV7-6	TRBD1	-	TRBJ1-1	CASSPGSGTGGGTEAFF	TGTGCCAGCAGCCCCGGCTCCGGGACAGGGGGCGGCACTGAAGCTTTCTTT
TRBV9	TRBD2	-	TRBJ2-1	CASRASGSSYNEQFF	TGTGCCAGCAGGGCTAGCGGCAGCTCCTACAATGAGCAGTTCTTC
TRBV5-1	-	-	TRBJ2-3	CASNLALSTDTQYF	TGCGCCAGCAACCTCGCCCTGAGCACAGATACGCAGTATTTT
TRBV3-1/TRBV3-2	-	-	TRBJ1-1	CASSQARNTEAFF	TGTGCCAGCAGCCAAGCAAGGAACACTGAAGCTTTCTTT